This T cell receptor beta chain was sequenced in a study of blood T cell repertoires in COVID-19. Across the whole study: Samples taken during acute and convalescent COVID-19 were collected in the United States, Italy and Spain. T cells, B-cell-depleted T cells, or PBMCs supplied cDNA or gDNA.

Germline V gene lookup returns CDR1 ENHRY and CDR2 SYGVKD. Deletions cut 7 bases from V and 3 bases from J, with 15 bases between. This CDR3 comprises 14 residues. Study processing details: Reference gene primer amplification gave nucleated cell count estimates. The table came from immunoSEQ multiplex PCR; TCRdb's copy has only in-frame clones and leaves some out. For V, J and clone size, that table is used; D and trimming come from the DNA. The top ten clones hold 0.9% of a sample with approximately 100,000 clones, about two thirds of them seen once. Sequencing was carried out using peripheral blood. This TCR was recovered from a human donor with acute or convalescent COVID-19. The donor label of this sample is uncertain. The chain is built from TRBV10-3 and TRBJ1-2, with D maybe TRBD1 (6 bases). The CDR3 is CAITSRGGDYGYTF. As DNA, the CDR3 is TGTGCCATCACCTCGAGGGGGGGTGACTATGGCTACACCTTC.